The 10 T cell receptor beta chains in this list originate from one sample, sequenced in a study of cytomegalovirus exposure and HLA in healthy donors. The PCR had 60 Vbeta and 13 Jbeta primers. TCRdb's copy holds only in-frame clones and misses some; the assay was immunoSEQ multiplex PCR. This sample carries about 130,000 clones, over 60% of them seen once, and the ten largest clones take around 3.2%. The sequenced material came from PBMCs. These TCRs come from a man aged 35-49 years in good health and CMV-seronegative.

This chain links TRBV11-2 with TRBJ2-7; the D gene is possibly TRBD2 (5 bases). V dropped 1 base and J dropped 4 bases, with 11 bases sitting between them. Germline assignment: CDR1 SGHAT and CDR2 FQNNGV. The CDR3 is made up of 14 amino acids. The CDR3 is CASSLVGIGYEQYF. The DNA for the CDR3 is TGTGCCAGCAGCTTAGTCGGGATCGGATACGAGCAGTACTTC.

The chain combines TRBV9 with TRBJ2-1, with 7 bases aligning to TRBD2. J was trimmed by 6 bases and V by 0 bases; bases with no gene match: 6. Looked up from germline, CDR1 is SGDLS and CDR2 is YYNGEE. This CDR3 has 15 residues. CDR3 DNA: TGTGCCAGCAGCGTAGTCACTAGCGCCGTCAATGAGCAGTTCTTC. This sequence encodes CASSVVTSAVNEQFF.

V is TRBV7-9 and J is TRBJ1-4; 8 bases fit TRBD1. The trim removed 5 bases at V and 7 bases at J, leaving 6 bases unmatched. The CDR3 sequence is 14 residues long. CDR1 and CDR2 from the germline V gene are SEHNR and FQNEAQ (reference sequence). This CDR3 reads CASSQTGGAEKLFF. The CDR3 DNA reads TGTGCCAGCAGCCAAACAGGGGGGGCTGAAAAACTGTTTTTT.

Concerning this clone: The junction and the germline gene differ at one end; a read error may be behind it. The V call is TRBV7-2, the J call TRBJ2-1; perhaps TRBD1 as D (6 bases). The CDR3 is 15 amino acids. Germline values: CDR1 SGHTA, CDR2 FQGNSA. The CDR3 DNA reads as TGTGCCAGCAGCCCGAACTGGGACACTAACAATGAGCAGCTCTTC. This sequence encodes CASSPNWDTNNEQLF.

The rearrangement uses TRBV28 and TRBJ2-5; 7 bases line up with TRBD1. Germline trimming cut 6 bases from V and 7 bases from J; bases unmatched to any gene: 8. Germline V gene lookup returns CDR1 MDHEN and CDR2 SYDVKM. The CDR3 runs to 13 residues. The CDR3 is CASSTTGRGTQYF. The CDR3 region has the DNA TGTGCCAGCAGCACGACAGGGAGAGGGACCCAGTACTTC.

The CDR3 loop reads CASSPRTGFSSSLQETQYF. DNA of the CDR3: TGTGCCAGCAGCCCCCGGACAGGGTTCAGCAGTTCCCTTCAAGAGACCCAGTACTTC. The chain recombines TRBV5-4 with TRBJ2-5; 8 positions match TRBD1. J gave up 2 bases and V 4 bases, and 19 bases lay outside the gene matches. Looked up from germline, CDR1 is SGHNT and CDR2 is YYREEE (reference sequence). There are 19 residues in the CDR3.

The chain has TRBV19 and TRBJ2-1; 7 bases agree with TRBD2. V dropped 6 bases and J dropped 0; count of bases not matched to a gene: 17. The CDR3 is 19 residues long. Germline assignment: CDR1 LNHDA and CDR2 SQIVND (reference sequence). CDR3 in amino acids: CASRPPGLTKRPSYNEQFF. The DNA of the CDR3 is TGTGCCAGTAGGCCTCCGGGACTAACTAAAAGGCCCTCCTACAATGAGCAGTTCTTC.

The gene calls are TRBV18 and TRBJ1-5; 9 bases match TRBD1. J gave up 6 bases and V 3 bases, and 3 bases lay outside the gene matches. The V gene's germline CDR1 is KGHSH and CDR2 LQKENI. This CDR3 is built from 14 residues. The CDR3 bases are TGTGCCAGCTCACCGGACAGGGGAGTTCAGCCCCAGCATTTT. Amino acid sequence: CASSPDRGVQPQHF. Drawing the rest from reference TRBV18 and TRBJ1-5, the complete variable domain is NAGVMQNPRHLVRRRGQEARLRCSPMKGHSHVYWYRQLPEEGLKFMVYLQKENIIDESGMPKERFSAEFPKEGPSILRIQQVVRGDSAAYFCASSPDRGVQPQHFGDGTRLSIL.

The rearrangement uses TRBV2 and TRBJ1-5, with D perhaps TRBD1 (5 bases). Germline lookup yields CDR1 SNHLY and CDR2 FYNNEI. V was pared by 3 bases and J by 6 bases, with 18 bases between. The CDR3 runs 16 residues. CDR3 sequence (DNA): TGTGCCAGCAGTGATCCGGGGACCCGGGGGAGTCAGCCCCAGCATTTT. It translates to CASSDPGTRGSQPQHF.

This rearrangement joins TRBV7-3 to TRBJ1-2; 11 bases fit TRBD1. With V trimmed by 0 bases and J by 4 bases, 10 bases remained unmatched. The CDR3 has 18 residues. The germline V gene has CDR1 SGHTA and CDR2 FQGTGA. The CDR3 coding sequence is TGTGCCAGCAGCTTAACACCCGGGACAGGGGGAGGGGGCTATGGCTACACCTTC. Translation gives CASSLTPGTGGGGYGYTF.